The T cell receptor (beta chain) under discussion was sequenced for a study of cytomegalovirus exposure and HLA in healthy donors. Study at large: In a later analysis, the 120 or so validation repertoires were reported to have used the same platform as the 600 to 800 first-cohort repertoires.

CDR1 is SGHKS, CDR2 YYEKEE, per germline (reference sequence). The CDR3 has 18 residues. Trimming at V came to 6 bases and at J to 0 bases, leaving 16 bases not matched to a gene. Using immunoSEQ multiplex PCR, the repertoire was profiled, and TCRdb retains in-frame clones only, with some absent. The table has roughly 150,000 clones, about 94% seen once; the top ten hold approximately 1.8%. Material for sequencing was PBMCs. The TCR originated in a man aged 18 to 29 in good health and CMV-seropositive. The V and J genes are TRBV5-5 and TRBJ1-2; TRBD1 matches at 8 bases. The CDR3 sequence: CASTRGGTGVGANYGYTF. For the CDR3, the DNA is TGTGCCAGCACCCGGGGTGGGACAGGAGTTGGGGCTAACTATGGCTACACCTTC.